These T cell receptor beta chains were read from a single sample in a study of blood T cell repertoires in COVID-19. The repertoire was sequenced with immunoSEQ multiplex PCR; TCRdb's copy has only in-frame clones and lacks some. The sample has around 400,000 clones; about nine tenths are singletons. Sequencing was performed on PBMCs or T cells enriched from blood (not recorded which). The origin of the receptors is a woman aged 35 to 49 who had been exposed to COVID-19. CDR3s include the opening cysteine and the closing phenylalanine or tryptophan. The order of the fields is CDR3 protein, CDR3 DNA, J gene, clone size, V gene, D gene, CDR3 length. D genes are given only for firm matches. Size is stated for part of the rows, as once, few or many counts, or as a class when the clone is expanded.

CDR3 protein: CASSSTSTNEQFF
CDR3 DNA: TGTGCCAGCAGCTCCACCTCTACGAATGAGCAGTTCTTC
J gene: TRBJ2-1
clone size: -
V gene: TRBV7-3
D gene: -
CDR3 length: 13

CDR3 protein: CATAGTHTDTQYF
CDR3 DNA: TGTGCCACCGCCGGGACACACACAGATACGCAGTATTTT
J gene: TRBJ2-3
clone size: -
V gene: TRBV19
D gene: -
CDR3 length: 13

CDR3 protein: CASSLALGSYNEQFF
CDR3 DNA: TGTGCCAGCAGCTTAGCTTTGGGGAGCTACAATGAGCAGTTCTTC
J gene: TRBJ2-1
clone size: once
V gene: TRBV7-8
D gene: -
CDR3 length: 15

CDR3 protein: CASSLLTGGSQGYTF
CDR3 DNA: TGCGCCAGCAGCTTGTTAACAGGGGGTTCACAAGGCTACACCTTC
J gene: TRBJ1-2
clone size: -
V gene: TRBV5-1
D gene: TRBD1
CDR3 length: 15

CDR3 protein: CASDTAGFQETQYF
CDR3 DNA: TGTGCCAGCGACACCGCGGGTTTCCAAGAGACCCAGTACTTC
J gene: TRBJ2-5
clone size: -
V gene: TRBV7-9
D gene: -
CDR3 length: 14

CDR3 protein: CASRRTRNTEAFF
CDR3 DNA: TGTGCCAGCAGGCGGACAAGGAACACTGAAGCTTTCTTT
J gene: TRBJ1-1
clone size: -
V gene: TRBV6-5
D gene: -
CDR3 length: 13

CDR3 protein: CASSPETSASSYNEQFF
CDR3 DNA: TGTGCCAGCAGCCCAGAAACTAGCGCAAGCTCCTACAATGAGCAGTTCTTC
J gene: TRBJ2-1
clone size: -
V gene: TRBV5-4
D gene: TRBD2
CDR3 length: 17

CDR3 protein: CASSPRGEHTEAFF
CDR3 DNA: TGTGCCAGCAGTCCCCGGGGAGAGCACACTGAAGCTTTCTTT
J gene: TRBJ1-1
clone size: -
V gene: TRBV6-2/TRBV6-3
D gene: -
CDR3 length: 14

CDR3 protein: CASSSGQGETQYF
CDR3 DNA: TGTGCCAGCAGCTCGGGACAGGGCGAGACCCAGTACTTC
J gene: TRBJ2-5
clone size: -
V gene: TRBV7-3
D gene: TRBD1
CDR3 length: 13

CDR3 protein: CASSLGAGNQPQHF
CDR3 DNA: TGTGCCAGCAGCTTAGGGGCAGGTAATCAGCCCCAGCATTTT
J gene: TRBJ1-5
clone size: -
V gene: TRBV7-2
D gene: -
CDR3 length: 14

CDR3 protein: CASSLARNSPLHF
CDR3 DNA: TGTGCCAGCAGCTTAGCCAGGAATTCACCCCTCCACTTT
J gene: TRBJ1-6
clone size: -
V gene: TRBV7-9
D gene: -
CDR3 length: 13

CDR3 protein: CASSGVRGNEQFF
CDR3 DNA: TGTGCCAGCAGTGGGGTAAGGGGTAATGAGCAGTTCTTC
J gene: TRBJ2-1
clone size: -
V gene: TRBV2
D gene: -
CDR3 length: 13

CDR3 protein: CASGAGGRNEQFF
CDR3 DNA: TGTGCCAGCGGGGCGGGGGGGAGGAATGAGCAGTTCTTC
J gene: TRBJ2-1
clone size: once
V gene: TRBV6-5
D gene: TRBD2
CDR3 length: 13

CDR3 protein: CANLTGEGSGANVLTF
CDR3 DNA: TGTGCCAACCTGACAGGGGAAGGTTCTGGGGCCAACGTCCTGACTTTC
J gene: TRBJ2-6
clone size: -
V gene: TRBV10-3
D gene: TRBD1
CDR3 length: 16

CDR3 protein: CASRTTSGSMYF
CDR3 DNA: TGTGCCAGCAGGACCACTAGCGGGAGCATGTATTTT
J gene: TRBJ2-3
clone size: -
V gene: TRBV6-5
D gene: TRBD2
CDR3 length: 12

CDR3 protein: CASSEGTGGSPLHF
CDR3 DNA: TGTGCCAGCAGTGAAGGGACAGGGGGATCACCCCTCCACTTT
J gene: TRBJ1-6
clone size: few
V gene: TRBV6-4
D gene: TRBD1
CDR3 length: 14

CDR3 protein: CASSLALGGSYNEQFF
CDR3 DNA: TGTGCCAGCAGCTTAGCGTTAGGGGGCTCCTACAATGAGCAGTTCTTC
J gene: TRBJ2-1
clone size: -
V gene: TRBV7-9
D gene: -
CDR3 length: 16

CDR3 protein: CASSQDSVTSGNTIYF
CDR3 DNA: TGCGCCAGCAGCCAAGACAGCGTGACCTCTGGAAACACCATATATTTT
J gene: TRBJ1-3
clone size: -
V gene: TRBV4-3
D gene: -
CDR3 length: 16

CDR3 protein: CSVMADSWNTEAFF
CDR3 DNA: TGCAGCGTTATGGCGGACAGCTGGAACACTGAAGCTTTCTTT
J gene: TRBJ1-1
clone size: once
V gene: TRBV29-1
D gene: -
CDR3 length: 14

CDR3 protein: CASSTTGTLPFF
CDR3 DNA: TGTGCCAGCAGCACGACCGGGACTTTGCCGTTCTTC
J gene: TRBJ2-1
clone size: -
V gene: TRBV3-1/TRBV3-2
D gene: -
CDR3 length: 12

CDR3 protein: CASSSLRGAKKTQYF
CDR3 DNA: TGTGCCAGCAGCTCTCTGCGGGGGGCCAAGAAGACCCAGTACTTC
J gene: TRBJ2-5
clone size: -
V gene: TRBV5-8
D gene: TRBD2
CDR3 length: 15

CDR3 protein: CASSPGGAQPQHF
CDR3 DNA: TGTGCCAGCAGTCCTGGGGGGGCTCAGCCCCAGCATTTT
J gene: TRBJ1-5
clone size: -
V gene: TRBV6-5
D gene: -
CDR3 length: 13

CDR3 protein: CASSYFREPGGEQYF
CDR3 DNA: TGTGCCAGCAGTTACTTCCGGGAACCAGGGGGCGAGCAGTACTTC
J gene: TRBJ2-7
clone size: -
V gene: TRBV6-5
D gene: TRBD1
CDR3 length: 15

CDR3 protein: CASSLKAQGYGYTF
CDR3 DNA: TGTGCCAGCAGTTTGAAGGCCCAGGGCTATGGCTACACCTTC
J gene: TRBJ1-2
clone size: -
V gene: TRBV27
D gene: -
CDR3 length: 14

CDR3 protein: CSGKTGEAGNTIYF
CDR3 DNA: TGCAGCGGAAAGACAGGGGAAGCTGGAAACACCATATATTTT
J gene: TRBJ1-3
clone size: -
V gene: TRBV29-1
D gene: TRBD1
CDR3 length: 14

CDR3 protein: CASSPGTQPNTGELFF
CDR3 DNA: TGTGCCAGCAGTCCCGGGACTCAACCTAACACCGGGGAGCTGTTTTTT
J gene: TRBJ2-2
clone size: -
V gene: TRBV5-8
D gene: -
CDR3 length: 16

CDR3 protein: CASSPLDTYGYTF
CDR3 DNA: TGTGCCAGCTCACCCCTCGACACCTATGGCTACACCTTC
J gene: TRBJ1-2
clone size: -
V gene: TRBV18
D gene: -
CDR3 length: 13

CDR3 protein: CATSRGDSPLHF
CDR3 DNA: TGTGCCACCAGCAGAGGAGATTCACCCCTCCACTTT
J gene: TRBJ1-6
clone size: -
V gene: TRBV15
D gene: -
CDR3 length: 12

CDR3 protein: CASRGGSYNEQFF
CDR3 DNA: TGTGCCAGCAGGGGGGGGAGCTACAATGAGCAGTTCTTC
J gene: TRBJ2-1
clone size: -
V gene: TRBV14
D gene: TRBD2
CDR3 length: 13

CDR3 protein: CSATSTDTQYF
CDR3 DNA: TGCAGTGCAACTAGCACAGATACGCAGTATTTT
J gene: TRBJ2-3
clone size: -
V gene: TRBV20-1
D gene: -
CDR3 length: 11

CDR3 protein: CASALRGDLYGYTF
CDR3 DNA: TGTGCTAGTGCCCTTCGGGGGGACCTCTATGGCTACACCTTC
J gene: TRBJ1-2
clone size: -
V gene: TRBV12-5
D gene: -
CDR3 length: 14